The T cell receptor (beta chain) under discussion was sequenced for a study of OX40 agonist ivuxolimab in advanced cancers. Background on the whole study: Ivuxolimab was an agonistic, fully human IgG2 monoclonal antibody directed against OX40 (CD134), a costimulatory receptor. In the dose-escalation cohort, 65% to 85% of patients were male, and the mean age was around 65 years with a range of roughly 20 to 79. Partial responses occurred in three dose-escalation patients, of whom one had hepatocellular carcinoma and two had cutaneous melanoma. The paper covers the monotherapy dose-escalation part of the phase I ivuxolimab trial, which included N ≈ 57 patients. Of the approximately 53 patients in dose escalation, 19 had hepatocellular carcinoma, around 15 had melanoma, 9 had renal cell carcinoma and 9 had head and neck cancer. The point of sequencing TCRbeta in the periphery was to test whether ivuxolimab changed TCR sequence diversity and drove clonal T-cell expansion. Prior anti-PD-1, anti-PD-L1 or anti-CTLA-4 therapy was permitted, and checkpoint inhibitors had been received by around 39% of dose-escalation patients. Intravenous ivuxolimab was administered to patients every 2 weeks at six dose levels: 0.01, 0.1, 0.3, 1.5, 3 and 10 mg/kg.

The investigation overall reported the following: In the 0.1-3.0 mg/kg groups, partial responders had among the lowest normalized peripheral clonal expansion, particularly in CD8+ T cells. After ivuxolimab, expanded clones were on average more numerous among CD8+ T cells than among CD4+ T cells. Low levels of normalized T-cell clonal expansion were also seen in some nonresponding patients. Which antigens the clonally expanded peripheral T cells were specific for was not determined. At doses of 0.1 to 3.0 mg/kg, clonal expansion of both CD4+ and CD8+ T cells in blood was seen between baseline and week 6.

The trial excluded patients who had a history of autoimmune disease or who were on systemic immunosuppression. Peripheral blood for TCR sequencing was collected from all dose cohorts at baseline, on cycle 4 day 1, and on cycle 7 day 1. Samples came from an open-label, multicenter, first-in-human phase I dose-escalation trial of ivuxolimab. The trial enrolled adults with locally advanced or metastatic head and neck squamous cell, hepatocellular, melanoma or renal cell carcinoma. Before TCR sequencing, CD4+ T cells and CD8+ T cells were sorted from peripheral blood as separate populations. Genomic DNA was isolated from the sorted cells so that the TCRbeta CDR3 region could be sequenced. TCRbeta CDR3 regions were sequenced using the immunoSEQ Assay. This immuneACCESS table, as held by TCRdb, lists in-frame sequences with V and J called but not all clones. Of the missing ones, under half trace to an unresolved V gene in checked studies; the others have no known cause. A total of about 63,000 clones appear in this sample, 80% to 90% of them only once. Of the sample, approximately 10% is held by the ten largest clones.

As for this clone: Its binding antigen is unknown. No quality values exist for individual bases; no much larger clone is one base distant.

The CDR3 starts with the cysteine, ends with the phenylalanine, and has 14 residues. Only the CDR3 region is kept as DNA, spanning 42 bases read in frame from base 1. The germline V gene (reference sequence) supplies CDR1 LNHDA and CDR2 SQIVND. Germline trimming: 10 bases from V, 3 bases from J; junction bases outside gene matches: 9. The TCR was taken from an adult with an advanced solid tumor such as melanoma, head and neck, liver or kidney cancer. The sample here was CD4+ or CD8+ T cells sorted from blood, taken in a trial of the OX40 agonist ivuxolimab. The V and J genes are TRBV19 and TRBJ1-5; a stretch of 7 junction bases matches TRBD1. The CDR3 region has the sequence CATQGTDSNQPQHF. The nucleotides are TGTGCCACCCAGGGGACAGATTCCAATCAGCCCCAGCATTTT.